Presented here are 8 T cell receptor beta chains from one specimen sequenced in a study of blood T cell repertoires in COVID-19. The method was immunoSEQ multiplex PCR; TCRdb's version includes in-frame clones alone and lacks a portion of them. The sample lists under 500,000 clones; about 85% were seen once. What was sequenced was PBMCs or T cells enriched from blood (not recorded which). Receptors originate from a woman aged 18-30 years with acute COVID-19.

This rearrangement joins TRBV27 to TRBJ1-1, with 7 bases aligning to TRBD1. Trimming removed 6 bases from V and 4 bases from J; junction bases left unmatched: 5. In germline, CDR1 is MNHEY, CDR2 SMNVEV (reference sequence). The CDR3 spans 13 residues. The CDR3 nucleotides are TGTGCCAGCAGAATCGGGACAGCCACTGAAGCTTTCTTT. It encodes CASRIGTATEAFF.

The chain employs TRBV5-1 and TRBJ2-6; unclear D gene. The CDR3 sequence is 16 residues long. Trimming cost V 2 bases and J 2 bases, with 11 bases left between them. Per the germline V gene, CDR1 is SGHRS and CDR2 is YFSETQ. The CDR3 DNA follows: TGCGCCAGCAGCTTAAATGTGGTAGCTGGGGCCAACGTCCTGACTTTC. It codes for CASSLNVVAGANVLTF.

The chain joins TRBV18 to TRBJ1-3; a possible D gene is TRBD1 (6 bases). This CDR3 is 15 amino acids long. Trimming took 9 bases from V and 0 from J, leaving 15 bases between them. From germline, CDR1 is KGHSH and CDR2 LQKENI. The CDR3 DNA is TGTGCCAGTTCCTACAGGGAACTCTCTGGAAACACCATATATTTT. Protein product: CASSYRELSGNTIYF.

V is TRBV27 and J is TRBJ2-1, with TRBD2 matching 9 bases. The CDR3 loop spans 15 amino acids. Trimming removed 3 bases from V and 3 bases from J; junction bases left unmatched: 3. Germline values: CDR1 MNHEY, CDR2 SMNVEV (reference sequence). The CDR3 nucleotides are TGTGCCAGCAGTTTTAGCGGGAGTATCTACAATGAGCAGTTCTTC. This gives the protein CASSFSGSIYNEQFF.

This clone was seen only once. The V call is TRBV6-2 or TRBV6-3, the J call TRBJ2-7; 8 bases agree with TRBD2. Germline CDR1 MNHEY, CDR2 SVGEGT. Trimming cost V 5 bases and J 0 bases; bases outside gene matches: 12. The CDR3 runs to 17 residues. The DNA of the CDR3 is TGTGCCAGCAGTCGGAGCACGCGGGAGGCCTACTCCTACGAGCAGTACTTC. Protein product: CASSRSTREAYSYEQYF.

In this sample, this clone turned up a few times. DNA of the CDR3: TGTGCCAGCAGTTTCCCAAGAGACGGGGTTGAAGCTTTCTTT. This gives the protein CASSFPRDGVEAFF. The gene calls are TRBV28 and TRBJ1-1; D uncertain. The CDR3 is 14 amino acids. Trimming removed 3 bases from V and 7 bases from J, with 15 bases in between. In germline, CDR1 is MDHEN, CDR2 SYDVKM.

V is TRBV5-4 and J is TRBJ2-1; a possible D gene is TRBD2 (6 bases). Per germline, CDR1 SGHNT and CDR2 YYREEE (reference sequence). Deletions cut 2 bases from V and 5 bases from J, with 14 bases between. The CDR3 spans 15 residues. The CDR3 protein is CASSFLRGTDNEQFF. The CDR3 DNA reads as TGTGCCAGCAGCTTCCTGCGGGGAACAGACAATGAGCAGTTCTTC.

J is TRBJ2-1 and V is TRBV5-1; 7 bases fit TRBD2. The CDR3 is made up of 14 amino acids. Per germline, CDR1 SGHRS and CDR2 YFSETQ. V lost 5 bases to trimming and J lost 5 bases; unmatched junction nucleotides: 7. CDR3 protein: CASSEGTTDNEQFF. CDR3 bases: TGCGCCAGCAGTGAGGGGACTACCGACAATGAGCAGTTCTTC.